This T cell receptor (beta chain) appears in the sequencing data of a study of regulatory T cells in long-lasting Graves disease. General study results and limits: Shared public clonotypes totalled over 2,500 in persistent patients, compared with roughly 970 in new patients.

The time point: persistent/refractory GD, antithyroid drugs over 5 years with positive TRAb. PBMCs were the source of the RNA used for TCR sequencing. To note about this clonotype: Its antigen is unidentified.

The CDR3 has 16 residues. The V gene lost 2 bases and the J gene lost 8 bases, with 22 bases spanning the gap. CDR1 is SGHKS and CDR2 is YYEKEE in the germline V gene (reference sequence). Building the TCR beta libraries relied on iRepertoire HTBI primers, and CDR3 regions underwent Arm-PCR. One entry per CDR3 protein results from TCRdb running MiXCR on the multiplex PCR reads. Among around 510,000 distinct CDR3 sequences listed, around 20% were seen once. The sample in question was peripheral blood mononuclear cells (PBMCs), obtained when the disease was refractory, from a patient treated with antithyroid drugs. The V gene is TRBV5-5, the J gene TRBJ1-1, with D perhaps matching TRBD1 (5 bases). The TCR sequence derives from a female donor with Graves disease. In DNA, the CDR3 is TGTGCCAGCAGCTTAGCTCCTCTGGGACGGAACATAGAAGCTTTCTTT. Translated, it gives CASSLAPLGRNIEAFF. The full variable domain, with the rest looked up from reference TRBV5-5 and TRBJ1-1, is DAGVTQSPTHLIKTRGQQVTLRCSPISGHKSVSWYQQVLGQGPQFIFQYYEKEERGRGNFPDRFSARQFPNYSSELNVNALLLGDSALYLCASSLAPLGRNIEAFFGQGTRLTVV.